This T cell receptor (beta chain) derives from a study of T cells in Graves' hyperthyroidism and ophthalmopathy. Overall study results and limits: Most thyroid-expanded clonotypes above 0.001 were also found in blood.

Amplification of TCR beta CDR3 regions used RNA as the template. HTBI primers drove first-round RT-PCR of the TCR CDR3. TCRdb processed the multiplex PCR reads anew with MiXCR; each CDR3 protein has one entry. The data show over 400,000 distinct CDR3 sequences, approximately 14% seen once. Germline V gives CDR1 WNHNN, CDR2 SYGVQD (reference sequence). Trimming shortened V by 4 bases and J by 4 bases, and 11 bases separated the two germline ends. The CDR3 extends over 14 amino acids. This clonotype showed up many times. Its antigen is unidentified. Each diagnosis was grounded in clinical symptoms, serum thyroxine and TRAb, thyroid ultrasound, and orbital computed tomography.

Input material: blood. The V gene is TRBV10-1, the J gene TRBJ2-1; perhaps TRBD2 as D (6 bases). This clonotype was sampled from a man aged 18 to 29 with Graves' ophthalmopathy. The CDR3 region has the DNA TGCGCCAGCAGTGGGGCTAGCGATTACAATGAGCAGTTCTTC. It specifies CASSGASDYNEQFF.